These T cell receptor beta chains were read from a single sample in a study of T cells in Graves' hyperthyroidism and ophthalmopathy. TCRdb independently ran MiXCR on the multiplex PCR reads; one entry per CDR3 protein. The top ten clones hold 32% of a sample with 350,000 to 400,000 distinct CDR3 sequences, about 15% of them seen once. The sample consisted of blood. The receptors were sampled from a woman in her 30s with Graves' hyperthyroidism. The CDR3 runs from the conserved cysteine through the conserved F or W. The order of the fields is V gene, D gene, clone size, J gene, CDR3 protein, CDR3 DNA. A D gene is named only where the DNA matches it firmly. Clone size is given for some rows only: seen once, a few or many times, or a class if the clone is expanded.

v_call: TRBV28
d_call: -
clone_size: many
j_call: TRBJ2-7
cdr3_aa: CASIGTGTFRGEQYF
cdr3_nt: TGTGCCAGCATTGGAACAGGAACGTTTAGGGGCGAGCAGTACTTC

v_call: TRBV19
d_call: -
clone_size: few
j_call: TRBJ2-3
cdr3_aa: CASTRNRGGGGTQYF
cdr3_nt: TGTGCCAGTACGCGGAACAGGGGGGGGGGAGGTACGCAGTATTTT

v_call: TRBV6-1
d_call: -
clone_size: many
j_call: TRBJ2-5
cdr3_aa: CASSRGSKQETQYF
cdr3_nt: TGTGCCAGCAGCCGGGGTTCGAAACAAGAGACCCAGTACTTC

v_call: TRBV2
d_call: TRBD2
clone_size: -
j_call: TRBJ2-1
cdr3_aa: CASKTSGSSHEQFF
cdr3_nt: TGTGCCAGCAAGACTAGCGGGAGTAGTCATGAGCAGTTCTTC

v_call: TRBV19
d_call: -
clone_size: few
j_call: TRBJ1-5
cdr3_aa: CASSIGSLWNSNQPQHF
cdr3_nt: TGTGCCAGTAGTATAGGATCCCTCTGGAATAGCAATCAGCCCCAGCATTTT

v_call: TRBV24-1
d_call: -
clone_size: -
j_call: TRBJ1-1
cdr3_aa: CATRGRGVEAFF
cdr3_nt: TGTGCCACCAGGGGGCGAGGGGTTGAAGCTTTCTTT

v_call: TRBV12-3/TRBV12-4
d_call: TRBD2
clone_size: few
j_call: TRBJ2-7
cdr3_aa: CASRSSGNSYEQYF
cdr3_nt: TGTGCCAGCAGATCTAGCGGGAACTCCTACGAGCAGTACTTC

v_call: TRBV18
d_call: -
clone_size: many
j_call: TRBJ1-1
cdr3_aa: CASSSLRPQGQRIMNTEAFF
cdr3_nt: TGTGCCAGCTCATCCCTCAGACCACAAGGACAGAGAATCATGAACACTGAAGCTTTCTTT

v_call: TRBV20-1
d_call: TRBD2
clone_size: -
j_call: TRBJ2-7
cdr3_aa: CSARDLGLAVYEQYF
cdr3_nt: TGCAGTGCTAGAGATTTAGGACTAGCTGTTTACGAGCAGTACTTC

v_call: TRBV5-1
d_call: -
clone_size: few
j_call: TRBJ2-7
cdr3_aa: CASRSRSMSGEQYF
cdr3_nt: TGCGCCAGCAGGTCCCGATCTATGTCGGGGGAGCAGTACTTC

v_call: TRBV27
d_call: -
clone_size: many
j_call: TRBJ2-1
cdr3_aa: CASSPRFGGSSYNEQFF
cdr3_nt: TGTGCCAGCAGTCCCCGGTTCGGGGGAAGCTCCTACAATGAGCAGTTCTTC

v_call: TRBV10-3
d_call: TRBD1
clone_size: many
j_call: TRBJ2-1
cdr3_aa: CAISDRTGLEQFF
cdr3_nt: TGTGCCATCAGTGATAGGACAGGGCTTGAGCAGTTCTTC

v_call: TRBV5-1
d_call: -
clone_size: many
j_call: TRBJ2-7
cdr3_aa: CASKGRGSSYEQYF
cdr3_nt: TGCGCCAGCAAGGGCAGGGGAAGTTCCTACGAGCAGTACTTC

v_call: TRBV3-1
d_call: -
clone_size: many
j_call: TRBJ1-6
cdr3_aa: CASSLGERILHF
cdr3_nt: TGTGCCAGCAGCCTCGGGGAGCGTATCCTCCACTTT

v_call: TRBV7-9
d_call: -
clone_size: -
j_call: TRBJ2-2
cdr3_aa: CASIPFTKNTGELFF
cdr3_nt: TGTGCCAGCATCCCTTTCACAAAGAACACCGGGGAGCTGTTTTTT

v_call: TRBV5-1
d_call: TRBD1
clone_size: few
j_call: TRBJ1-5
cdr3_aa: CASSWTGDSNQPQHF
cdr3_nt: TGCGCCAGCAGCTGGACAGGTGATAGCAATCAGCCCCAGCATTTT

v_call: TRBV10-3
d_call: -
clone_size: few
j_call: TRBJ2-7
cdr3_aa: CAIGPTSSSRHEQYF
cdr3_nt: TGTGCCATCGGCCCTACAAGTTCGTCCCGGCACGAGCAGTACTTC

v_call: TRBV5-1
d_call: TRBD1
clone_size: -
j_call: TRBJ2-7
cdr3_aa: CASRPGTGVAYEQYF
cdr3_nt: TGCGCCAGCAGACCAGGGACAGGGGTTGCCTACGAGCAGTACTTC

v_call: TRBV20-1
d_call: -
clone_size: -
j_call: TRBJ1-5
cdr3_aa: CSVKAGGGDNQPQHF
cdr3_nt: TGCAGTGTGAAGGCAGGAGGTGGGGACAATCAGCCCCAGCATTTT

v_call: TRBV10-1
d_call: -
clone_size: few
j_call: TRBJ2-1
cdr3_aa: CASSGTSSGPSYEQFF
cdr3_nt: TGCGCCAGCAGCGGAACTAGCTCTGGGCCGAGCTATGAGCAGTTCTTC

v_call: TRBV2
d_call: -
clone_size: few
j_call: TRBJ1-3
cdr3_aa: CASSPDIGNTIYF
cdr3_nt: TGTGCCAGCAGTCCTGACATTGGAAACACCATATATTTT

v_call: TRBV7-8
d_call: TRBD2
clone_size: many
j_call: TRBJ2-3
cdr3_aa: CASSLREGNTDTQYF
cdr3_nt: TGTGCCAGCAGCTTAAGGGAGGGAAACACAGATACGCAGTATTTT

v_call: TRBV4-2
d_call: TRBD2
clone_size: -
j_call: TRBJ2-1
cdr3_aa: CASSQDASGGYNEQFF
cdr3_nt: TGTGCCAGCAGCCAAGACGCTAGCGGGGGATACAATGAGCAGTTCTTC

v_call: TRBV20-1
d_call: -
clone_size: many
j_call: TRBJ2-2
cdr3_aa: CSAGLSNTGELFF
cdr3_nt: TGCAGTGCGGGACTCTCGAACACCGGGGAGCTGTTTTTT

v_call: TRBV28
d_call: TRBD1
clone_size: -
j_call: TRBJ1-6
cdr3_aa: CASSLETGGGSPLHF
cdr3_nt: TGTGCCAGCAGTTTAGAAACAGGGGGAGGGTCACCCCTCCACTTT

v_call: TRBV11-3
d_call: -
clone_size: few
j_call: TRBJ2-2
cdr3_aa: CASSPYPTGELFF
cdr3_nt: TGTGCCAGCAGCCCCTATCCCACCGGGGAGCTGTTTTTT

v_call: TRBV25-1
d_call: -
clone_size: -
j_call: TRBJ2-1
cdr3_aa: CASSEGRDEQFF
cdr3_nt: TGTGCCAGCAGTGAAGGTAGGGACGAGCAGTTCTTC

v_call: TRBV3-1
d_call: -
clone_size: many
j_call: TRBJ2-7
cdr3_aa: CASSQAPGGVGPYEQYF
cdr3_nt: TGTGCCAGCAGCCAGGCCCCCGGCGGGGTCGGACCCTACGAGCAGTACTTC

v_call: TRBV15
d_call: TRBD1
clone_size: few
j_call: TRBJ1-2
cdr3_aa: CATSRGPGGVVYGYTF
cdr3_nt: TGTGCCACCAGCAGAGGGCCAGGGGGCGTCGTTTATGGCTACACCTTC

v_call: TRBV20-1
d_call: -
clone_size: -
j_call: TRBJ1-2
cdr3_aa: CSARVTSPNYGYTF
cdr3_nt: TGCAGTGCTAGAGTTACCAGCCCTAACTATGGCTACACCTTC

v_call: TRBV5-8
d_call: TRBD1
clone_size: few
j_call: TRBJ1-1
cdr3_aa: CASSLRTGDTEAFF
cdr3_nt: TGTGCCAGCAGCTTGCGGACAGGGGACACTGAAGCTTTCTTT

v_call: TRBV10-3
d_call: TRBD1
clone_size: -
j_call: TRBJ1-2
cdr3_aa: CAISVAGGRLDYGYTF
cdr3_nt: TGTGCCATCAGCGTGGCAGGGGGCCGATTGGACTATGGCTACACCTTC

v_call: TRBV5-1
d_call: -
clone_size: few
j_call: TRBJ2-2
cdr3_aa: CASAGSLPSTGELFF
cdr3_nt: TGCGCCAGTGCCGGTTCCCTACCGAGCACCGGGGAGCTGTTTTTT

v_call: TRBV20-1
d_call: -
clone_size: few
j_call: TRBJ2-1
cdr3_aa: CSARSHEQFF
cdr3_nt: TGCAGTGCTCGGAGCCATGAGCAGTTCTTC

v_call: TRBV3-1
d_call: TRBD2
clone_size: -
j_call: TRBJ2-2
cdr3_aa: CASSQGASGSSELFF
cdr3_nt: TGTGCCAGCAGCCAAGGGGCTAGCGGGAGCTCGGAGCTGTTTTTT

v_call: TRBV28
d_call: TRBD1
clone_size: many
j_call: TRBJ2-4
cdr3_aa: CASIGQGAYAKNIQYF
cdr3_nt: TGTGCCAGCATTGGACAGGGGGCTTATGCCAAAAACATTCAGTACTTC

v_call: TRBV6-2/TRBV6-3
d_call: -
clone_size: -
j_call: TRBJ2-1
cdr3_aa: CASSTAVSYNEQFF
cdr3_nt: TGTGCCAGCAGCACGGCAGTATCCTACAATGAGCAGTTCTTC

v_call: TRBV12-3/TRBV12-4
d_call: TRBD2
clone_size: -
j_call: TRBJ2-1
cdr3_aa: CASSFGLAGGEQFF
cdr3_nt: TGTGCCAGCAGTTTCGGACTAGCGGGAGGGGAGCAGTTCTTC

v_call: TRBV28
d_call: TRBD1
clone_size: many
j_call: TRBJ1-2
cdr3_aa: CASSFGGGRDRVGYTF
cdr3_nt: TGTGCCAGCAGTTTCGGAGGGGGACGGGACAGGGTAGGCTACACCTTC

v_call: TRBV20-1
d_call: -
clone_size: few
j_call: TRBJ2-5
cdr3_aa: CSAREQETQYF
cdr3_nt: TGCAGTGCTAGGGAACAAGAGACCCAGTACTTC

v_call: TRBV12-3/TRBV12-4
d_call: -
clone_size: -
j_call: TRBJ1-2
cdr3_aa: CASSTIFGYTF
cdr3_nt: TGTGCCAGCAGCACCATTTTTGGCTACACCTTC

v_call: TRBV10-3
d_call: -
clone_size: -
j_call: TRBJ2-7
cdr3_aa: CAISDFAAYEQYF
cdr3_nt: TGTGCCATCAGTGATTTTGCAGCCTACGAGCAGTACTTC

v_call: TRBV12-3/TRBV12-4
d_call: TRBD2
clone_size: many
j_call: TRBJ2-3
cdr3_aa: CASSFPTSGGTDTQYF
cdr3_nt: TGTGCCAGCAGTTTCCCCACTAGCGGAGGCACAGATACGCAGTATTTT

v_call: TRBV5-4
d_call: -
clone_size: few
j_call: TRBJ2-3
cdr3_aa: CASSLAGRSDTDTQYF
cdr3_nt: TGTGCCAGCAGCTTGGCCGGCAGATCTGACACAGATACGCAGTATTTT

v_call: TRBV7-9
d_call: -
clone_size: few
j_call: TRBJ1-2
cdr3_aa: CASSFQGSYGYTF
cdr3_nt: TGTGCCAGCAGCTTTCAGGGGTCCTATGGCTACACCTTC

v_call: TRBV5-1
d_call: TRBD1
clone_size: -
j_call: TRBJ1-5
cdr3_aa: CASSLMDRAIQPQHF
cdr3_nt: TGCGCCAGCAGCTTGATGGACAGGGCGATTCAGCCCCAGCATTTT

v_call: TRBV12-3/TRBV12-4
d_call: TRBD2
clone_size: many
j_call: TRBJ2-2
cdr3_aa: CASKGLAGITGELFF
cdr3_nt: TGTGCCAGCAAGGGACTAGCGGGAATCACCGGGGAGCTGTTTTTT

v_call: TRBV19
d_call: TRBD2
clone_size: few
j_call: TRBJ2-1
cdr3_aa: CASNSGALSGSTSFF
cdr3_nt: TGTGCCAGTAATTCGGGGGCCCTTAGCGGGAGTACGTCGTTCTTC